What follows are 18 T cell receptor beta chains derived from one specimen sequenced in a study of blood T cells in healthy people across ages. Combining a sample-barcoded 5' primer with a J-beta primer mix, a second PCR ran for roughly 7 to 12 cycles. TCRdb itself ran the 5' RACE reads through MiXCR, one entry per CDR3 protein. The sample records about 1,600,000 distinct CDR3 sequences, approximately 42% being singletons. Sequenced sample: blood. The receptors here all came from a woman in her late teens or twenties in good health.

The rearrangement links TRBV2 to TRBJ1-2; possibly TRBD1 for D (6 bases). Trimming stripped 4 bases from V and 5 bases from J, with 11 bases between. CDR1 and CDR2 (germline): SNHLY, FYNNEI. The CDR3 spans 13 residues. The CDR3 loop reads CASSGDKDYGYTF. Here the CDR3 DNA reads TGTGCCAGCAGTGGGGACAAGGATTATGGCTACACCTTC.

The J gene is TRBJ2-3, the V gene TRBV11-2, with 9 bases matching TRBD2. V shed 1 base, J shed 6 bases, and the junction held 11 bases outside the gene matches. The CDR3 is made up of 17 amino acids. CDR1 is SGHAT and CDR2 is FQNNGV in the germline V gene. CDR3 loop: CASSLVMLSGRWDTQYF. The CDR3 DNA follows: TGTGCCAGCAGCTTAGTAATGTTAAGCGGGAGGTGGGATACGCAGTATTTT.

J is TRBJ2-1 and V is TRBV11-2; 7 bases match TRBD2. CDR3 length equals 17 residues. Germline lookup yields CDR1 SGHAT and CDR2 FQNNGV. V was clipped by 0 bases and J by 3 bases; unmatched bases: 8. CDR3 loop: CASSLERRAGLYNEQFF. The CDR3 bases are TGTGCCAGCAGCTTAGAGCGTCGAGCGGGGCTCTACAATGAGCAGTTCTTC.

This clonotype was counted only a few times. The chain carries TRBV28 and TRBJ2-7; tentative D call: TRBD2 (7 bases). CDR1 is MDHEN and CDR2 is SYDVKM in the germline V gene. V lost 6 bases and J 2 bases, leaving 14 bases between the germline ends. The CDR3 has 14 residues. The CDR3 loop is CASRGGGSAYEQYF. Here the CDR3 DNA reads TGTGCCAGCAGAGGGGGGGGCTCTGCCTACGAGCAGTACTTC. The variable domain in full, with the rest retrieved from reference TRBV28 and TRBJ2-7, is DVKVTQSSRYLVKRTGEKVFLECVQDMDHENMFWYRQDPGLGLRLIYFSYDVKMKEKGDIPEGYSVSREKKERFSLILESASTNQTSMYLCASRGGGSAYEQYFGPGTRLTVT.

This clonotype was seen more than once but under ten times. This chain connects TRBV12-3 or TRBV12-4 to TRBJ2-3; D is undetermined. The CDR3 sequence is 12 residues long. Trimming cost V 6 bases and J 5 bases, with 9 bases left between them. CDR3 sequence (DNA): TGTGCCAGCAGCCGAGACGTAGATACGCAGTATTTT. Amino acids: CASSRDVDTQYF.

This clonotype was counted many times. This chain connects TRBV20-1 to TRBJ2-3, with D perhaps matching TRBD2 (5 bases). The germline V gene has CDR1 DFQATT and CDR2 SNEGSKA (reference sequence). Deletions cut 6 bases from V and 6 bases from J, with 16 bases between. The CDR3 runs 13 residues. CDR3 in amino acids: CSADQEEEDTQYF. CDR3 nucleotides: TGCAGTGCCGACCAGGAGGAGGAGGATACGCAGTATTTT.

The V gene is TRBV6-2 or TRBV6-3, the J gene TRBJ1-1; TRBD1 is a possible D gene (5 bases). The germline V and J ends were trimmed by 0 bases and 4 bases, with 9 bases remaining between them. CDR3 length: 14 amino acids. Germline loops: CDR1 MNHEY, CDR2 SVGEGT. The DNA of the CDR3 is TGTGCCAGCAGTTACTCGAGGGGCTCCACTGAAGCTTTCTTT. Its translation: CASSYSRGSTEAFF.

The chain has TRBV7-6 and TRBJ2-4, with 7 nucleotides matching TRBD1. The DNA end lines up better with TRBJ2-7; the J call may be wrong. The CDR3 spans 14 residues. Germline CDR1 SGHVS, CDR2 FNYEAQ. The DNA of the CDR3 is TGTGCCAGCAGCTTAGACAGGGGTGCCTGCGAGCAGTACTTC. Protein sequence: CASSLDRGACEQYF.

A word on this clonotype: The junction departs from the called germline gene at one end, perhaps through a read error. The rearrangement links TRBV20-1 to TRBJ2-5; 8 nucleotides line up with TRBD1. The CDR3 loop spans 13 amino acids. Germline V gives CDR1 DFQATT, CDR2 SNEGSKA (reference sequence). CDR3 protein: CSAQDRAQGTQYF. The CDR3, as DNA: TGCAGTGCTCAGGACAGGGCCCAAGGGACCCAGTACTTC.

This clonotype has only a few counts. The rearrangement links TRBV29-1 to TRBJ1-1, with D hard to call. Trimming took off 3 bases at V and 0 bases at J, with 5 bases between the two ends. The CDR3 covers 12 residues. Germline V gene lookup returns CDR1 SQVTM and CDR2 ANQGSEA. The CDR3 spells CSVDSLNTEAFF. The CDR3 bases are TGCAGCGTTGACAGTTTGAACACTGAAGCTTTCTTT.

The CDR3 protein is CASSLAPGRTYEQYF. The CDR3 bases are TGTGCCAGCAGCTTAGCTCCGGGACGGACCTACGAGCAGTACTTC. This sequence joins TRBV7-2 and TRBJ2-7; TRBD1 or TRBD2 may be the D gene (5 bases each). Germline values: CDR1 SGHTA, CDR2 FQGNSA. The CDR3 contains 15 residues. V lost 0 bases, J lost 2 bases, and 11 bases lay in between. Drawing the rest from reference TRBV7-2 and TRBJ2-7, the complete variable domain is GAGVSQSPSNKVTEKGKDVELRCDPISGHTALYWYRQSLGQGLEFLIYFQGNSAPDKSGLPSDRFSAERTGGSVSTLTIQRTQQEDSAVYLCASSLAPGRTYEQYFGPGTRLTVT.

The V gene is TRBV28, the J gene TRBJ2-3; 15 nucleotides align to TRBD2. The CDR3 is 18 residues long. Germline CDR1 MDHEN, CDR2 SYDVKM. Trimming removed 2 bases from V and 2 bases from J; junction bases left unmatched: 5. The CDR3 sequence: CASSLPGLAGGTTDTQYF. The CDR3 DNA follows: TGTGCCAGCAGTTTACCGGGACTAGCGGGGGGTACCACAGATACGCAGTATTTT. Using reference TRBV28 and TRBJ2-3 for the parts outside the CDR3, the full variable domain is DVKVTQSSRYLVKRTGEKVFLECVQDMDHENMFWYRQDPGLGLRLIYFSYDVKMKEKGDIPEGYSVSREKKERFSLILESASTNQTSMYLCASSLPGLAGGTTDTQYFGPGTRLTVL.

This clonotype was seen a handful of times. This rearrangement joins TRBV6-5 to TRBJ1-2; 10 nucleotides align to TRBD1. The trim removed 2 bases at V and 2 bases at J, leaving 5 bases unmatched. This CDR3 has 16 amino acids. Germline V gene sequence: CDR1 MNHEY, CDR2 SVGAGI. The CDR3 sequence is CASSYRDRGRNYGYTF. The DNA for the CDR3 is TGTGCCAGCAGTTACCGGGACAGGGGAAGGAACTATGGCTACACCTTC.

This clonotype was counted only a few times. The chain uses TRBV3-1 and TRBJ2-5; 9 nucleotides line up with TRBD2. J lost 0 bases, V lost 0 bases, and 8 bases had no gene match. CDR3 length: 18 residues. In germline, CDR1 is LGHDT, CDR2 YNNKEL (reference sequence). The CDR3 DNA reads TGTGCCAGCAGCCAAGATATGTGGACTAGCGCGTACCAAGAGACCCAGTACTTC. This sequence encodes CASSQDMWTSAYQETQYF.

The V and J genes are TRBV5-4 and TRBJ2-5; TRBD1 aligns across 8 bases. After removal of 7 bases from V and 3 bases from J, the junction contained 17 bases not matched to a gene. Germline lookup yields CDR1 SGHNT and CDR2 YYREEE (reference sequence). The CDR3 is 17 residues long. CDR3 residues: CASLLWPSNRGKETQYF. In DNA form, the CDR3 reads TGTGCCAGCCTCTTATGGCCGAGTAACAGGGGGAAAGAGACCCAGTACTTC.

This clonotype was recorded a few times. This chain links TRBV7-9 with TRBJ1-2, with D perhaps matching TRBD1 (6 bases). Germline CDR1 reads SEHNR; CDR2 reads FQNEAQ (reference sequence). The CDR3 runs to 15 residues. Trimming shortened V by 5 bases and J by 2 bases, and 15 bases separated the two germline ends. The CDR3 nucleotides are TGTGCCAGCAGCCCGGGGAAGGGACAAAACTATGGCTACACCTTC. The encoded protein is CASSPGKGQNYGYTF.

The chain uses TRBV4-2 and TRBJ1-5; D not resolved. The V gene's germline CDR1 is LGHNA and CDR2 YNFKEQ. The CDR3 has 13 residues. Deletions cut 0 bases from V and 8 bases from J, with 8 bases between. The CDR3 nucleotides read TGTGCCAGCAGCCAAGATTTAGAGAAGCCCCAGCATTTT. It translates to CASSQDLEKPQHF.

This clonotype was picked up a small number of times. The chain employs TRBV29-1 and TRBJ2-1; 9 bases map to TRBD2. CDR1 and CDR2 (germline): SQVTM, ANQGSEA. The CDR3 runs 18 residues. The V gene end was trimmed by 1 base and the J gene end by 0 bases; junction bases not matched to a gene: 10. CDR3 DNA: TGCAGCGTTGAAGGGCGGCCTAGCGGGGTGGGCTCCTACAATGAGCAGTTCTTC. This gives the protein CSVEGRPSGVGSYNEQFF.